Following are 9 T cell receptor beta chains from one sample sequenced in a study of shared clonotypes between healthy human individuals. The naive CD8 population came from CD45RO-negative cells selected for CCR7, without terminally differentiated effector memory CD45RA+ cells. This table comes from immunoSEQ multiplex PCR, and its TCRdb copy is limited to in-frame clones, with some not included. The table includes about 580,000 clones, 95% to 98% detected once. Sequenced: naive CD8+ T cells sorted from blood. These receptor sequences come from a man younger than 45 in good health.

This chain joins TRBV29-1 and TRBJ2-7; no clear D gene. This CDR3 has 14 residues. The ends were cut back, 7 bases at V and 3 bases at J, with 19 bases in the middle. Germline CDR1 and CDR2: SQVTM and ANQGSEA. CDR3 in DNA: TGCAGCGCCGGTGAGGACGAGAAGATCTACGAGCAGTACTTC. Amino acids: CSAGEDEKIYEQYF.

The chain links TRBV18 to TRBJ1-5; 7 bases are a match to TRBD1. CDR1 is KGHSH and CDR2 is LQKENI in the germline V gene. V lost 6 bases and J lost 3; bases outside the gene matches: 11. The CDR3 has 16 amino acids. DNA of the CDR3: TGTGCCAGCTCTCTACAGGGGATTTCCAACAATCAGCCCCAGCATTTT. This encodes CASSLQGISNNQPQHF.

This rearrangement joins TRBV13 to TRBJ2-7, with TRBD2 matching 11 bases. With 0 bases clipped from V and 2 bases from J, the junction kept 3 bases outside the gene matches. Germline-derived CDR1 and CDR2 are PRHDT and FYEKMQ (reference sequence). The CDR3 has 16 amino acids. DNA of the CDR3: TGTGCCAGCAGCTTAGGGGGTAGCGGGAGGGCCTACGAGCAGTACTTC. Translation gives CASSLGGSGRAYEQYF.

V gene TRBV7-2 combines with J gene TRBJ2-1; D might be TRBD2 (6 bases). Germline V gives CDR1 SGHTA, CDR2 FQGNSA. Trimming pared 5 bases from V and 0 bases from J, leaving 14 bases between. The CDR3 has 16 amino acids. The CDR3 is CASSPRDRGSYNEQFF. The CDR3 DNA follows: TGTGCCAGCAGCCCGCGGGATAGGGGCTCCTACAATGAGCAGTTCTTC.

The J gene is TRBJ1-5, the V gene TRBV7-9; D call uncertain. Germline V lookup: CDR1 SEHNR, CDR2 FQNEAQ (reference sequence). The V and J ends lost 5 bases and 5 bases respectively, with 13 bases between them. This CDR3 has 14 residues. The CDR3 region is CASSPFEADQPQHF. Written as DNA, the CDR3 is TGTGCCAGCAGCCCCTTTGAAGCGGATCAGCCCCAGCATTTT.

The gene calls are TRBV28 and TRBJ2-7, with 12 bases lining up with TRBD1. The CDR3 runs 17 residues. Losses at the gene ends were 6 bases for V and 5 bases for J; bases not matched to a gene: 14. Germline values: CDR1 MDHEN, CDR2 SYDVKM. The CDR3 here is CASSRRDRGRILHEQYF. The CDR3 DNA is TGTGCCAGCAGCCGCCGGGACAGGGGGCGAATTCTCCACGAGCAGTACTTC. The entire variable domain, with the rest obtained from reference TRBV28 and TRBJ2-7, is as follows: DVKVTQSSRYLVKRTGEKVFLECVQDMDHENMFWYRQDPGLGLRLIYFSYDVKMKEKGDIPEGYSVSREKKERFSLILESASTNQTSMYLCASSRRDRGRILHEQYFGPGTRLTVT.

This chain links TRBV27 with TRBJ2-7; TRBD2 matches 8 bases. CDR3 length: 13 residues. V lost 2 bases to trimming and J lost 10 bases; unmatched junction nucleotides: 7. Per germline, CDR1 MNHEY and CDR2 SMNVEV (reference sequence). This CDR3 reads CASSLAGGAQQYF. The CDR3 DNA is TGTGCCAGCAGTTTAGCGGGAGGCGCTCAACAGTACTTC.

The V and J genes are TRBV7-6 and TRBJ2-5, with TRBD1 as a possible D gene (5 bases). Germline V gene data show CDR1 as SGHVS and CDR2 as FNYEAQ. The germline V and J ends were trimmed by 5 bases and 7 bases, with 11 bases remaining between them. The CDR3 contains 12 residues. CDR3 protein: CASSQGPRTQYF. The CDR3 DNA follows: TGTGCCAGCAGCCAGGGTCCGAGGACCCAGTACTTC. The variable domain in full, completed from reference TRBV7-6 and TRBJ2-5, reads GAGVSQSPRYKVTKRGQDVALRCDPISGHVSLYWYRQALGQGPEFLTYFNYEAQQDKSGLPNDRFSAERPEGSISTLTIQRTEQRDSAMYRCASSQGPRTQYFGPGTRLLVL.

The rearrangement links TRBV18 to TRBJ2-1; a possible D gene is TRBD2 (6 bases). Germline loops: CDR1 KGHSH, CDR2 LQKENI. This CDR3 has 16 amino acids. V lost 3 bases to trimming and J lost 3 bases, with 15 bases between them. The CDR3 loop reads CASSPSSGTDYNEQFF. CDR3 nucleotides: TGTGCCAGCTCACCGAGTTCCGGGACTGACTACAATGAGCAGTTCTTC.